The rows below give T cell receptor beta chains drawn from one sample of a study of tumor and adjacent non-tumor tissue in lung cancer. Each CDR3 protein is one row after TCRdb ran MiXCR on the multiplex PCR reads. The sample lists over 110,000 distinct CDR3 sequences; around 67% were seen once. Sequencing was done on a sample of lung tumor tissue. These receptors were collected from a man aged 60-69 years with small cell lung cancer. Both conserved end residues are part of each CDR3. The order of the fields is clone size, V gene, J gene, D gene, CDR3 DNA, CDR3 protein. The D gene is left open where the match is weak. Part of the rows lack a size; the others show once, few, many or a class for expanded clones.

.	TRBV12-3/TRBV12-4	TRBJ1-1	.	TGTGCCAGCACCAAGGGGGGGGCGGGGACTGAAGCTTTCTTT	CASTKGGAGTEAFF
once	TRBV10-3	TRBJ1-1	.	TGTGCCATCAGTGTGTGGTCCGGCGGCACTGAAGCTCTCTTT	CAISVWSGGTEALF
.	TRBV7-9	TRBJ2-1	TRBD1	TGTGCCAGCAGCCTTACAGGGGACAATGAGCAGTTCTTC	CASSLTGDNEQFF
many	TRBV12-3/TRBV12-4	TRBJ1-1	.	TGTGCCAGCAGTTTCGTAGGTGTAGGCACTGAAGCTTTCTTT	CASSFVGVGTEAFF
few	TRBV29-1	TRBJ2-2	.	TGCAGTGGATACCTATCGAACACCAGGGAGTTGTTTTTT	CSGYLSNTRELFF
.	TRBV12-3/TRBV12-4	TRBJ2-6	.	TGTTCCAGCAGTGGAAGGGGAGGAACTTGGGCCAACGTCCTGACTTTC	CSSSGRGGTWANVLTF
.	TRBV6-5	TRBJ1-1	TRBD1	TGTGCCAGTAGTTATTCCCATAAGGGGGCAGGCACTGAAGCTTTCTTT	CASSYSHKGAGTEAFF
.	TRBV7-3	TRBJ2-3	TRBD2	TGTGCCAGCAGCTTAATGGGACTAGCAAGTACAGATACGCAGTATTTT	CASSLMGLASTDTQYF
few	TRBV29-1	TRBJ2-1	.	TGCAGCGTTGAGAGACTAATCTACAATGAGCAGTTCTTC	CSVERLIYNEQFF
many	TRBV29-1	TRBJ2-5	.	TGCAGCGTTTGGACGCCTAAGACAGGCCAGTACTTC	CSVWTPKTGQYF
.	TRBV11-2	TRBJ2-3	.	TGTGCCAGTAGCTCAACTCTAGGGTGGGGAACAGATACGCAGTACTTT	CASSSTLGWGTDTQYF
.	TRBV11-1	TRBJ1-4	.	TGTGCCAGTGGCCGGTCAGCTGAAAAACTGTTTTTT	CASGRSAEKLFF
.	TRBV20-1	TRBJ2-1	TRBD2	TGCAGTGATGAGGGACTAGCGTGGAATTACAATGAGCAGTTCTTC	CSDEGLAWNYNEQFF
many	TRBV10-3	TRBJ1-1	.	TGTGCCATCAGTGAGGTTATCCGGGGCCGGCAGAAGCGGGAAGCTTTCTTT	CAISEVIRGRQKREAFF
.	TRBV6-2/TRBV6-3	TRBJ1-1	.	TGTGCCAGCAGGGATAACAACAGGGTCACTGAAGCTTTCTTT	CASRDNNRVTEAFF
many	TRBV13	TRBJ1-4	.	TGTGCCAGCAGCTTAGGCAGGTCAACTAATGAAAAACTGTTTTTT	CASSLGRSTNEKLFF
few	TRBV6-1	TRBJ2-3	TRBD2	TGTGCCAGCCGCGGCGCTAGCGGGGCAGATACGCAGTATTTT	CASRGASGADTQYF
.	TRBV11-2	TRBJ2-7	.	TGTGCCAGCAGCCTAAGGGGGGGATTGAGCGTACAGTACTTC	CASSLRGGLSVQYF
.	TRBV5-6	TRBJ1-5	.	TGTGCCAGCAGTTTGGTACAGGATTATCAGCCCCAGCATTTT	CASSLVQDYQPQHF
.	TRBV12-3/TRBV12-4	TRBJ2-7	.	TGTGCCAGCAACCAAGGGGGGACGTTCGAGCAGTACTTC	CASNQGGTFEQYF
.	TRBV20-1	TRBJ2-5	TRBD2	TGCAGTGCTAGAGTCGGCGGCTCCAAGCGGGAGACCCACTACTTC	CSARVGGSKRETHYF
.	TRBV20-1	TRBJ1-1	.	TGCAGTGCTAGCCGGATATGGACTAGGAACACTGAAGCTTTCTTT	CSASRIWTRNTEAFF
.	TRBV11-2	TRBJ2-3	.	TGTGCCAGCACCGTGGGGCCGGGGCAGATGAGCACAGATACGCAGTATTTT	CASTVGPGQMSTDTQYF
.	TRBV12-3/TRBV12-4	TRBJ2-2	.	.	CASSFSGTDTGSCFF
many	TRBV29-1	TRBJ2-7	TRBD1	TGCAGCATTCCGACAGGGAACTACGAGCAGTACTTC	CSIPTGNYEQYF
.	TRBV4-1	TRBJ2-3	TRBD2	TGCGCCAGCAGCCGCTTAGACGGGGCTAGCGGCCCGAAGAATACAAGGGCGCAGTATTTT	CASSRLDGASGPKNTRAQYF
once	TRBV29-1	TRBJ2-3	TRBD2	TGCAGCGCCTTCTCGGTAACGGGAGGGCAGAGGACAGATACGCAGTATTTT	CSAFSVTGGQRTDTQYF
.	TRBV12-3/TRBV12-4	TRBJ1-2	.	TGTGCCAGCAGTCCCGTGCAGGGGCCCATTGGCTACACCTTC	CASSPVQGPIGYTF
.	TRBV4-2	TRBJ2-2	TRBD1	TGTGCCAGCAGCCAACCGGACAGGGAACCCGGGGAGCTGTTTTTT	CASSQPDREPGELFF
.	TRBV20-1	TRBJ2-3	.	TGCAGTGCAGCGAGCGCGAGGGACGCGAGGGGAACAGATACGCAGTATTTT	CSAASARDARGTDTQYF
.	TRBV28	TRBJ2-7	.	TGTGCCAGCAGCCGCTGGCTATCCTACGAGCAGTACTTC	CASSRWLSYEQYF
.	TRBV11-3	TRBJ2-5	.	TGTACCAGCATCCCAGGGACGGTGAGATGGGAGACCCAGTACTTC	CTSIPGTVRWETQYF
once	TRBV11-3	TRBJ1-4	.	TGTGCCAGCAGCGTCCGGGACGGAACGATAGCAACTATTGAAAAACTGTTTTTT	CASSVRDGTIATIEKLFF
.	TRBV5-4	TRBJ2-3	.	TGTGCTAGCAGCAGTGGGGGACTGGATACGCAGTATTTT	CASSSGGLDTQYF
.	TRBV29-1	TRBJ2-1	TRBD2	TGCAGCGTTGTATATAGCGGGGTCTCCTACAATGAGCAGTTCTTC	CSVVYSGVSYNEQFF
.	TRBV11-2	TRBJ1-4	.	TGTGCCAGGAGCCGCCAGGCGGGGAGCTATAATGAAAAACTGTTTTTT	CARSRQAGSYNEKLFF
.	TRBV11-3	TRBJ2-4	.	TGTGCCAGCAGCCCCTTTACCCAGGAGGCCAAAAATATTCAGTACTTC	CASSPFTQEAKNIQYF
few	TRBV12-3/TRBV12-4	TRBJ2-1	TRBD2	TGTGCCAGCAGTTTAGCGCCGCTAGCGGGCCCCTACAATGAGCAGTTCTTC	CASSLAPLAGPYNEQFF
.	TRBV5-5	TRBJ2-3	.	TGTGCCAGCAGCTTTGGGATAGGGGAGGCAGATACGCAGTATTTT	CASSFGIGEADTQYF
.	TRBV29-1	TRBJ2-1	TRBD2	TGCAGCGCCATGGATAAAACACTAGCGGTCCTAAGCTCCTACAATGAGCAGTTCTTC	CSAMDKTLAVLSSYNEQFF